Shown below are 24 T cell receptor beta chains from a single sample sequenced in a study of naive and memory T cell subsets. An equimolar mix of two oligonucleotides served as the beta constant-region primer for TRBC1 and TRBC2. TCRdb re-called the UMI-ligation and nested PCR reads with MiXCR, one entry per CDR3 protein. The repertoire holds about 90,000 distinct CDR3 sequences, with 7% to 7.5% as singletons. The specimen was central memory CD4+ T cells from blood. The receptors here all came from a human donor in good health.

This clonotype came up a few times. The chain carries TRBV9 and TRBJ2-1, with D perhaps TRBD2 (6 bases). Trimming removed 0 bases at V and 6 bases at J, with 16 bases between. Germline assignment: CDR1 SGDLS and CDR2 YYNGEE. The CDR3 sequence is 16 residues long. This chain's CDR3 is CASSVGGDLASNEQFF. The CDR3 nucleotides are TGTGCCAGCAGCGTAGGGGGGGACTTGGCTAGCAATGAGCAGTTCTTC.

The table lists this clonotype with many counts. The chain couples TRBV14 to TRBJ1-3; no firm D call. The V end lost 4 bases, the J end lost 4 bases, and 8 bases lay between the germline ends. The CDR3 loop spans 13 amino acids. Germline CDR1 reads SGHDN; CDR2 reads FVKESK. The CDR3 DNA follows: TGTGCCAGCAGCCCCTCCCGAGGAAACACCATATATTTT. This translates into CASSPSRGNTIYF.

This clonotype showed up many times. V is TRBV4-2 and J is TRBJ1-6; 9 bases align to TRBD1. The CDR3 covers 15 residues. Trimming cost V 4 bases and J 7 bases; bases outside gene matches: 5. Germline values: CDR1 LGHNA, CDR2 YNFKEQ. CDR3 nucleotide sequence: TGTGCCAGCAGCCGTCGGACAGGGGACAATTCACCCCTCCACTTT. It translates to CASSRRTGDNSPLHF.

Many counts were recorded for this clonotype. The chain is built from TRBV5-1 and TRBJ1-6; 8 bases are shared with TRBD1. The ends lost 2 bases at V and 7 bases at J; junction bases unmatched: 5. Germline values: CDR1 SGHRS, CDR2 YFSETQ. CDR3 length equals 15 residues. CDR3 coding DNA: TGCGCCAGCAGCTTAACCCAGGGGGCCAATTCACCCCTCCACTTT. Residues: CASSLTQGANSPLHF.

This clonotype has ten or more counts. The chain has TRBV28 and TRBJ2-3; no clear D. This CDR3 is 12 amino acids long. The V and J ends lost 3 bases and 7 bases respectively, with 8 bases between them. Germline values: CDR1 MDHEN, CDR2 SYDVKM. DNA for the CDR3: TGTGCCAGCAGTTTGGGCATAAATACGCAGTATTTT. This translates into CASSLGINTQYF.

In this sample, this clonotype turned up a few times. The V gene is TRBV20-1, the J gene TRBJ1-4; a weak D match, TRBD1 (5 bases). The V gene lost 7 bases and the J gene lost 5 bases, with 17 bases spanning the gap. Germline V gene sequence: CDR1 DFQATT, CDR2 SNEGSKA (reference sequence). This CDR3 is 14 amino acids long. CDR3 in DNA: TGCAGTGTTATTACCGGGACCAACAATGAAAAACTGTTTTTT. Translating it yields CSVITGTNNEKLFF.

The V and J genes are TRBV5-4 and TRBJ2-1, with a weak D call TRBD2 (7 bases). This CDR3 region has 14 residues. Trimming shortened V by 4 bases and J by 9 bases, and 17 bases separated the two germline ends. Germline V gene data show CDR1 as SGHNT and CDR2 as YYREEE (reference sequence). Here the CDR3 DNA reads TGTGCCAGCAGCCCTAGGGGGGGGGCCAGTGAGCAGTTCTTC. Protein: CASSPRGGASEQFF.

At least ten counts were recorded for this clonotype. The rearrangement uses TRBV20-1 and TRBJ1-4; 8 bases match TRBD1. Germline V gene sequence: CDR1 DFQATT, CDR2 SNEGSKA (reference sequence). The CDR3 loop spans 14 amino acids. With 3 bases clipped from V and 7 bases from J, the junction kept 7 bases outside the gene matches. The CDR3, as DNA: TGCAGTGCTAGGGAACAGGGGGTTGGTGAAAAACTGTTTTTT. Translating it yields CSAREQGVGEKLFF.

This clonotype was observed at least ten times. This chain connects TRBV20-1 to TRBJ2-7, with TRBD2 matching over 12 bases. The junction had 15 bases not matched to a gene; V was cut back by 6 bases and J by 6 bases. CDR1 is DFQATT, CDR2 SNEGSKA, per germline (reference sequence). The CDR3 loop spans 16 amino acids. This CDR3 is CSARTSTTSGGREQYF. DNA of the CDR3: TGCAGTGCGAGAACCTCAACGACTAGCGGGGGACGCGAGCAGTACTTC.

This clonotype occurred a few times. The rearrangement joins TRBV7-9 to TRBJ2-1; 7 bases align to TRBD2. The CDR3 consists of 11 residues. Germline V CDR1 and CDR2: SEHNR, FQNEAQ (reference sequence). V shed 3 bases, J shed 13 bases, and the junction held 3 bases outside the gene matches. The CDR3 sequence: CASSLRGSQFF. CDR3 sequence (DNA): TGTGCCAGCAGCTTGCGGGGGAGTCAGTTCTTC.

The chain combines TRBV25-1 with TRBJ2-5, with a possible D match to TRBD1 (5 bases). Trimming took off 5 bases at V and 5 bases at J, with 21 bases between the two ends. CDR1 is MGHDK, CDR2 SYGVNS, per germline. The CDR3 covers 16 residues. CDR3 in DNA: TGTGCCAGCAGTCCTAGGGGTATTAAGGGTAGGGAGACCCAGTACTTC. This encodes CASSPRGIKGRETQYF. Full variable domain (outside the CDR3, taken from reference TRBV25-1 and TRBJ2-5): EADIYQTPRYLVIGTGKKITLECSQTMGHDKMYWYQQDPGMELHLIHYSYGVNSTEKGDLSSESTVSRIRTEHFPLTLESARPSHTSQYLCASSPRGIKGRETQYFGPGTRLLVL.

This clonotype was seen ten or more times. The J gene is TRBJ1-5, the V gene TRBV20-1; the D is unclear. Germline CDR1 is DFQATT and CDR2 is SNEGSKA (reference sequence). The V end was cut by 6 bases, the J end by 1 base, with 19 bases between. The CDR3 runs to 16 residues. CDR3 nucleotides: TGCAGTGCCCAAGGTGCGGAGAAGGTGAGCAATCAGCCCCAGCATTTT. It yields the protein CSAQGAEKVSNQPQHF.

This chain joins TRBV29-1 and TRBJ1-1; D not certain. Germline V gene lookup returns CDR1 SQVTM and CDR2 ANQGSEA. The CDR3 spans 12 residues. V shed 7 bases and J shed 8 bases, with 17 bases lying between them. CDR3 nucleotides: TGCAGCGGGAACAGAGAACAGCGGGAAGCTTTCTTT. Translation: CSGNREQREAFF.

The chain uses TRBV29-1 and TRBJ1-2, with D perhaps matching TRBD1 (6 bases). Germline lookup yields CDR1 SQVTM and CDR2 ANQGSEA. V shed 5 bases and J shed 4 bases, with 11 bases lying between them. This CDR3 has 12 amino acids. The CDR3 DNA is TGCAGCGTTTCAGGGGCGGGCTATGGCTACACCTTC. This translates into CSVSGAGYGYTF.

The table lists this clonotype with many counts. In DNA form, the CDR3 reads TGCAGTGCTAGAGGCAGTCGCAAAGGCGGGGAAGCTTTCTTT. Protein product: CSARGSRKGGEAFF. The V call is TRBV20-1, the J call TRBJ1-1; D gene unclear. Germline lookup yields CDR1 DFQATT and CDR2 SNEGSKA (reference sequence). V lost 1 base to trimming and J lost 8 bases, with 17 bases between them. The CDR3 is 14 amino acids.

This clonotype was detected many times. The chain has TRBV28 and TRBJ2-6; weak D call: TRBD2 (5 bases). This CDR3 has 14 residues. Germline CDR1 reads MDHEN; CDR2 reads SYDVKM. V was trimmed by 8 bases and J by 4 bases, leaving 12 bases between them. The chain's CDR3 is CASGRVPGANVLTF. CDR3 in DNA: TGTGCCAGCGGGAGAGTTCCCGGGGCCAACGTCCTGACTTTC.

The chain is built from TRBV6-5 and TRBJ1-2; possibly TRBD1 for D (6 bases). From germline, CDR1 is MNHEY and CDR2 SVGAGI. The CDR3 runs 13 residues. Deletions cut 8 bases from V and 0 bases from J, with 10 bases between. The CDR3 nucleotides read TGTGCCAGCTCGGGGGCGACTAACTATGGCTACACCTTC. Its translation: CASSGATNYGYTF.

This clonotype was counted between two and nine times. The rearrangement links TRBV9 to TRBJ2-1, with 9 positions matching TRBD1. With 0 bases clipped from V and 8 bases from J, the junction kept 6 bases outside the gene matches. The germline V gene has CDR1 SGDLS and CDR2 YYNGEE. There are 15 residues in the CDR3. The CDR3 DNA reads TGTGCCAGCAGCGTAGTGTCACAGGGGGCGGATGAGCAGTTCTTC. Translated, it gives CASSVVSQGADEQFF.

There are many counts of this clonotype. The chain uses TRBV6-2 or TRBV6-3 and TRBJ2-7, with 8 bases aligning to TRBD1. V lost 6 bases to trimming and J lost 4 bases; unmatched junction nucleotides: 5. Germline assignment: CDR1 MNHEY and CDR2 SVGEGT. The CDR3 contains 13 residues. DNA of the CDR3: TGTGCCAGCAGCTCAGACAGGGGATACGAGCAGTACTTC. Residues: CASSSDRGYEQYF.

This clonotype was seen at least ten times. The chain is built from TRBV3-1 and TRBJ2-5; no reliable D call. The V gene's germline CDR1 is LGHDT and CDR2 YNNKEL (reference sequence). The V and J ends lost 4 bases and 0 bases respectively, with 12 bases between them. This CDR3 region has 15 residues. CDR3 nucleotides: TGTGCCAGCAGCCCTGCCGCGGCGTACCAAGAGACCCAGTACTTC. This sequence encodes CASSPAAAYQETQYF.

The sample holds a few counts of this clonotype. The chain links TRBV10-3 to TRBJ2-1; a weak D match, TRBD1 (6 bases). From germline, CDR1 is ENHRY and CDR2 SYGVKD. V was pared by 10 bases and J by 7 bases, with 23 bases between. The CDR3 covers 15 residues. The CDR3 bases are TGTGCCACCGCCGAGGGCACAGGGATTTTAAATGAGCAGTTCTTC. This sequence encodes CATAEGTGILNEQFF.

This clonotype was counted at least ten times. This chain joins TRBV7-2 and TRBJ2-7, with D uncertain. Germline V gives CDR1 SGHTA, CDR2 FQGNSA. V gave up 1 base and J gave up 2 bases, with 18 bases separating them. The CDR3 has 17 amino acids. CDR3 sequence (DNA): TGTGCCAGCAGCTTAGAGGCCCGGCTAAGGGCCCCCTACGAGCAGTACTTC. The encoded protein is CASSLEARLRAPYEQYF.

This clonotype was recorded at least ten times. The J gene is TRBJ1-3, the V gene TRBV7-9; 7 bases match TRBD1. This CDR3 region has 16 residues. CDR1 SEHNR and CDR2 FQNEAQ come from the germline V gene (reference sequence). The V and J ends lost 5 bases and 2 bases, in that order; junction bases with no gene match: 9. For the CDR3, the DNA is TGTGCCAGCAGCGAGTTCGACAGGGTGGCTGGAAACACCATATATTTT. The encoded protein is CASSEFDRVAGNTIYF.

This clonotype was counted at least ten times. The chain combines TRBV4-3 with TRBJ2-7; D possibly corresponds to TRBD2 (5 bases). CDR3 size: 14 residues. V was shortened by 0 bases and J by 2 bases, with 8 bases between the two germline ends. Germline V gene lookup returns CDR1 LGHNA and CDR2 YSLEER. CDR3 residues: CASSQDPGTYEQYF. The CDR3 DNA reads TGCGCCAGCAGCCAAGATCCCGGGACCTACGAGCAGTACTTC.